This TCR beta chain came from a study of T cell responses to AZD1222 COVID-19 vaccine. Generated by immunoSEQ multiplex PCR, the TCRdb table keeps only in-frame clones and is missing some. The data contain about 92,000 clones, roughly 88% of them singletons. The clonotype was recovered from an adult in good health. The material sequenced was peripheral blood, taken on day 0 of AZD1222 vaccination.

The CDR3 sequence is CASKTDSIEAFF. The CDR3 DNA reads as TGTGCCAGCAAAACGGACAGTATTGAAGCTTTCTTT. The chain is built from TRBV2 and TRBJ1-1, with D possibly TRBD1 on 6 matching bases. Germline V gene sequence: CDR1 SNHLY, CDR2 FYNNEI. V lost 7 bases and J lost 7, with 13 bases in between. The CDR3 spans 12 residues. The full variable domain, with the rest looked up from reference TRBV2 and TRBJ1-1, is EPEVTQTPSHQVTQMGQEVILRCVPISNHLYFYWYRQILGQKVEFLVSFYNNEISEKSEIFDDQFSVERPDGSNFTLKIRSTKLEDSAMYFCASKTDSIEAFFGQGTRLTVV.